The sequence of this T cell receptor beta chain was determined in a study of T cell repertoires in cytomegalovirus infection. About the study: Public TCR beta signature analysis indicated the presence of both CMV infection and matching HLA type.

On this clonotype itself: Its antigen is undetermined.

TCRdb used MiXCR to reprocess the reads, holding one entry per CDR3 protein. The sample consists of roughly 310,000 distinct CDR3 sequences, roughly 29% of them appearing once. Whole-study findings and limits: Totalled public TCR beta family frequency picked out people who carried CMV plus the relevant HLA.

The CDR3 runs 16 residues. Per germline, CDR1 SGHTA and CDR2 FQGTGA. V was clipped by 5 bases and J by 5 bases; unmatched bases: 11. Material: cultured PBMCs, obtained from culture after CMV antigen stimulation. The genes are TRBV7-3 and TRBJ2-1; 8 bases agree with TRBD2. The clonotype was recovered from a human donor in good health (CMV status not recorded). Some clones in this sample may be carry-over from other donors' samples. CDR3: CASSPTGTSGNNEQFF. Written as DNA, the CDR3 is TGTGCCAGCAGCCCCACCGGTACTAGCGGCAACAATGAGCAGTTCTTC.